The 9 T cell receptor beta chains reported below all come from one sample, sequenced in a study of blood T cells in healthy people across ages. Primers used in a second PCR of about 6 to 11 cycles were a sample-barcoded 5' primer and a J-beta primer mix. One entry per CDR3 protein, called by TCRdb with MiXCR from the 5' RACE reads. The repertoire holds about 830,000 distinct CDR3 sequences, with around 68% as singletons. Material for sequencing was blood. These receptors were obtained from a man aged 25 to 40 in good health.

The CDR3, as DNA: TGTGCCAGCAGCCCGGGACAGGGCCTCCCTGGGGCCAACGTCCTGACTTTC. As protein: CASSPGQGLPGANVLTF. The genes are TRBV7-2 and TRBJ2-6; 9 nucleotides line up with TRBD1. Germline assignment: CDR1 SGHTA and CDR2 FQGNSA. CDR3 length equals 17 residues. The ends lost 5 bases at V and 2 bases at J; junction bases unmatched: 7.

The chain combines TRBV6-2 or TRBV6-3 with TRBJ1-5, with D perhaps TRBD1 (5 bases). Germline values: CDR1 MNHEY, CDR2 SVGEGT. V lost 1 base to trimming and J lost 2 bases, with 15 bases between them. The CDR3 spans 17 residues. The CDR3 coding sequence is TGTGCCAGCAGTTACTACCTGGCCGGGGGTGGCAATCAGCCCCAGCATTTT. Translated, it gives CASSYYLAGGGNQPQHF.

The rearrangement uses TRBV7-3 and TRBJ2-7; TRBD2 aligns across 9 bases. The CDR3 covers 15 residues. The ends lost 5 bases at V and 2 bases at J; junction bases unmatched: 7. The germline CDR1 and CDR2 sequences are SGHTA and FQGTGA. The CDR3 protein is CASSQGGGGAYEQYF. The CDR3 bases are TGTGCCAGCAGCCAAGGCGGCGGGGGGGCCTACGAGCAGTACTTC.

The V call is TRBV29-1, the J call TRBJ1-1; D is unresolved. Germline CDR1 is SQVTM and CDR2 is ANQGSEA. Trimming removed 7 bases from V and 3 bases from J, with 15 bases in between. This CDR3 has 13 residues. CDR3 region: CSGSRVGDTEAFF. The CDR3 DNA reads as TGCAGCGGATCACGGGTAGGAGACACTGAAGCTTTCTTT.

The chain uses TRBV6-1 and TRBJ2-1, with TRBD1 matching 7 bases. V lost 7 bases, J lost 9 bases, and 3 bases stayed unmatched. The length of the CDR3 is 11 residues. Germline V lookup: CDR1 MNHNS, CDR2 SASEGT. The CDR3 here is CASKGAREQFF. CDR3 in DNA: TGTGCCAGCAAGGGGGCACGTGAGCAGTTCTTC.

This sequence joins TRBV29-1 and TRBJ1-2; D not certain. V was shortened by 7 bases and J by 1 base, with 13 bases between the two germline ends. Germline loops: CDR1 SQVTM, CDR2 ANQGSEA. The CDR3 is made up of 13 amino acids. The chain's CDR3 is CSDRTGSNYGYTF. The DNA of the CDR3 is TGCAGCGACCGTACCGGGAGTAACTATGGCTACACCTTC.

This sequence joins TRBV10-3 and TRBJ2-5; 7 bases fit TRBD2. The CDR3 spans 15 residues. From germline, CDR1 is ENHRY and CDR2 SYGVKD. V was clipped by 0 bases and J by 4 bases; unmatched bases: 5. The CDR3 DNA sequence: TGTGCCATCAGTGAGTCGGGGGAGGGAACAGAGACCCAGTACTTC. Amino acid sequence: CAISESGEGTETQYF.

The rearrangement uses TRBV7-9 and TRBJ2-5, with TRBD2 identical over 7 bases. The CDR3 extends over 15 amino acids. The trim removed 5 bases at V and 11 bases at J, leaving 17 bases unmatched. The germline gives CDR1 SEHNR, CDR2 FQNEAQ (reference sequence). CDR3 in DNA: TGTGCCAGCAGCACCGGGGCGCGGGGGAGTCTTGAGCAGTACTTC. Its protein is CASSTGARGSLEQYF.

The chain employs TRBV3-1 and TRBJ2-4; TRBD2 matches at 8 bases. V was clipped by 0 bases and J by 2 bases; unmatched bases: 12. There are 19 residues in the CDR3. The V gene's germline CDR1 is LGHDT and CDR2 YNNKEL (reference sequence). CDR3 protein: CASSQDLFSGGGTKNIQYF. CDR3 sequence (DNA): TGTGCCAGCAGCCAAGATCTTTTTTCCGGGGGGGGGACCAAAAACATTCAGTACTTC. Full variable domain (remainder filled in from reference TRBV3-1 and TRBJ2-4): DTAVSQTPKYLVTQMGNDKSIKCEQNLGHDTMYWYKQDSKKFLKIMFSYNNKELIINETVPNRFSPKSPDKAHLNLHINSLELGDSAVYFCASSQDLFSGGGTKNIQYFGAGTRLSVL.